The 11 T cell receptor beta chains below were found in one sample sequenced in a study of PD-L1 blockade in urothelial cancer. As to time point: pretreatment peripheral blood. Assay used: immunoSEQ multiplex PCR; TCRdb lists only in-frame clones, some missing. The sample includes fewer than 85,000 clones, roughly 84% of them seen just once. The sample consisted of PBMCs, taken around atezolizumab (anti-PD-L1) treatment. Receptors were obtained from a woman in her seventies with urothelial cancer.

The CDR3 nucleotides read TGTGCCAGTAGTAAACTAGCGGGGGGCCAAGAGACCCAGTACTTC. It specifies CASSKLAGGQETQYF. This rearrangement joins TRBV19 to TRBJ2-5; TRBD2 aligns across 12 bases. Per germline, CDR1 LNHDA and CDR2 SQIVND (reference sequence). The V gene end was trimmed by 4 bases and the J gene end by 1 base; junction bases not matched to a gene: 1. CDR3 size: 15 residues.

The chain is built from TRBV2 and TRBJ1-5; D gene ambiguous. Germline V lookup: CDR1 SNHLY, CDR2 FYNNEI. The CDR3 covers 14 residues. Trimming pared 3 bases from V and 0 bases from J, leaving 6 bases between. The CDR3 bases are TGTGCCAGCAGTGACTCTTTTAGCAATCAGCCCCAGCATTTT. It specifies CASSDSFSNQPQHF.

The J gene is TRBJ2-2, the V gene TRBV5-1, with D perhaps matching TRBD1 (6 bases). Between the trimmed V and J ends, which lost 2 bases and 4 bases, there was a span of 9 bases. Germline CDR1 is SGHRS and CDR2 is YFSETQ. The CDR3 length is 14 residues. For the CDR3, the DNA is TGCGCCAGCAGCTTCGACAGGATCACCGGGGAGCTGTTTTTT. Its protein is CASSFDRITGELFF.

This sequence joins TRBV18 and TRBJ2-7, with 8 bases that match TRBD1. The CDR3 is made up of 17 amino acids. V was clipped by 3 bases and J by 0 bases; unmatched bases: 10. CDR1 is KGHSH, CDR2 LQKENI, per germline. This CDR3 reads CASSPYILDRDSYEQYF. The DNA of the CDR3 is TGTGCCAGCTCACCCTATATCTTGGACAGGGACTCCTACGAGCAGTACTTC.

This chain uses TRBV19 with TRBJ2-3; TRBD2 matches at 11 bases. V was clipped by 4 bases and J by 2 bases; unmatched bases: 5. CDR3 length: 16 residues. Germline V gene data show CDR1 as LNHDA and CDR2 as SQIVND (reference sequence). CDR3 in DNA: TGTGCCAGTAGTAAGAGACTAGCGGGGTTCACAGATACGCAGTATTTT. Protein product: CASSKRLAGFTDTQYF.

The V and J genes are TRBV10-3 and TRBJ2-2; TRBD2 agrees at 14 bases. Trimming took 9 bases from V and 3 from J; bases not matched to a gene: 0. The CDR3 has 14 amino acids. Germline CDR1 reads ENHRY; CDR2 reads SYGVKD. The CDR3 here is CAMGLAGDTGELFF. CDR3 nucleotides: TGTGCCATGGGACTAGCGGGAGACACCGGGGAGCTGTTTTTT.

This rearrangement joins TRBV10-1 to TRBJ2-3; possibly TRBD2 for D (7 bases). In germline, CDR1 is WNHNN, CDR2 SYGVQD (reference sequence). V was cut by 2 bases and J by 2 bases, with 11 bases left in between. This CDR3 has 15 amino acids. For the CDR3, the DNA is TGCGCCAGCAGTGAGCCGGGGGGCTCCACAGATACGCAGTATTTT. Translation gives CASSEPGGSTDTQYF.

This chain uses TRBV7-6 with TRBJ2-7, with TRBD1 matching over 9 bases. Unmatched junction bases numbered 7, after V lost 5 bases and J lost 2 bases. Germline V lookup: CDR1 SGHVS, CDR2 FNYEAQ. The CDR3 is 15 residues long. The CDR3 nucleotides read TGTGCCAGCAGCGGCGGGACAGGGATGACCTACGAGCAGTACTTC. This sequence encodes CASSGGTGMTYEQYF. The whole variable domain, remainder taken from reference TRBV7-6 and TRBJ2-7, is GAGVSQSPRYKVTKRGQDVALRCDPISGHVSLYWYRQALGQGPEFLTYFNYEAQQDKSGLPNDRFSAERPEGSISTLTIQRTEQRDSAMYRCASSGGTGMTYEQYFGPGTRLTVT.

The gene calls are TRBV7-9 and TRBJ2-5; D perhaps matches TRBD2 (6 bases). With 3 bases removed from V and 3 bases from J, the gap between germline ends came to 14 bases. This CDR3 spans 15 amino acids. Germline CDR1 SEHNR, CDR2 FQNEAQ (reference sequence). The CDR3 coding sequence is TGTGCCAGCAGCTTTAGGTTGGGACTGGAAGAGACCCAGTACTTC. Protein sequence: CASSFRLGLEETQYF.

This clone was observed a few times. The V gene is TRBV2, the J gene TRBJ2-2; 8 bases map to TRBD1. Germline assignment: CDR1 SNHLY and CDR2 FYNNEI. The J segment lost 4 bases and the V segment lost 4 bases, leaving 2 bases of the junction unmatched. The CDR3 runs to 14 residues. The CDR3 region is CASSVDRGTGELFF. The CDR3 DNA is TGTGCCAGCAGTGTAGACAGGGGCACCGGGGAGCTGTTTTTT.

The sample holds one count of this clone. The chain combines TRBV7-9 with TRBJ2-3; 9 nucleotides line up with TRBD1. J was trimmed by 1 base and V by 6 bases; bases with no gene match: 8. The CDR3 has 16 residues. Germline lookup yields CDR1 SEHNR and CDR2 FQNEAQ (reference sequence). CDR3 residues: CASSATGGFGTDTQYF. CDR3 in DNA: TGTGCCAGCAGTGCAACAGGGGGCTTTGGCACAGATACGCAGTATTTT.